A selection of T cell receptor beta chains follows, all from one sample in a study of T cell changes during pregnancy in multiple sclerosis. Assay used: immunoSEQ multiplex PCR; TCRdb lists only in-frame clones, some missing. Here the sample spans under 85,000 clones, about 91% being singletons. Sequenced here: CD4+ T cells from peripheral blood mononuclear cells, sampled in the third trimester of pregnancy. The receptors derive from a female donor in good health, enrolled as a control in a pregnancy study. Both conserved end residues are part of each CDR3. The D gene is left open where the match is weak. Part of the rows lack a size; the others show once, few, many or a class for expanded clones.

d_call	clone_size	v_call	j_call	cdr3_nt	cdr3_aa
.	.	TRBV5-8	TRBJ2-1	TGTGCCAGCAGCTTCCTACAGGTCAATGAGCAGTTCTTC	CASSFLQVNEQFF
.	.	TRBV6-5	TRBJ2-3	TGTGCCAGCAGTTTATCAGATACGCAGTATTTT	CASSLSDTQYF
.	few	TRBV12-5	TRBJ2-1	TGTGCTAGTGGTTTTCGGGGTGAGCAGTTCTTC	CASGFRGEQFF
TRBD1	.	TRBV4-1	TRBJ1-1	TGCGCCAGTCTGGACCCTAACAGGGGTTCAGCTTTCTTT	CASLDPNRGSAFF
.	.	TRBV13	TRBJ2-1	TGTGCCAGCAGCGGACAGAAATACAATGAGCAGTTCTTC	CASSGQKYNEQFF
.	.	TRBV6-4	TRBJ1-1	TGTGCCAGCAGTGTCGGTTTGTGGAACACTGAAGCTTTCTTT	CASSVGLWNTEAFF
.	.	TRBV2	TRBJ2-6	TGTGCCAGCAAGGACAGCGGGGCCAACGTCCTGACTTTC	CASKDSGANVLTF
TRBD1	.	TRBV11-2	TRBJ1-1	TGTGCCAGCAGCTCGGGACAGGGGGAAACAGAAGCTTTCTTT	CASSSGQGETEAFF
.	.	TRBV7-2	TRBJ1-2	TGTGCCAGCAGCCAAGGACGGGCCAGGGTCGATGGCTACACCTTC	CASSQGRARVDGYTF
.	.	TRBV19	TRBJ1-1	TGTGCCAGTACGGGGCAGGGGAAGAGGGACACTGAAGCTTTCTTT	CASTGQGKRDTEAFF
TRBD1	.	TRBV4-2	TRBJ1-1	TGTGCCAGCAGCCAAGAATACGGGACAGTGTGGGACACTGAAGCTTTCTTT	CASSQEYGTVWDTEAFF
TRBD1	.	TRBV7-2	TRBJ2-7	TGTGCCAGCAGCCGGGAATGGACAGGGGTCTACGAGCAGTACTTC	CASSREWTGVYEQYF
.	once	TRBV5-6	TRBJ2-5	TGTGCCAGCAGCCCCGGTGAGGCTACCCAAGAGACCCAGTACTTC	CASSPGEATQETQYF
.	.	TRBV19	TRBJ1-4	TGTGCCAGTAGTATGGATGCAGGCATGGGTGAAAAACTGTTTTTT	CASSMDAGMGEKLFF
TRBD1	.	TRBV6-1	TRBJ2-3	TGTGCCACCTTTTACAGACAGGGGGGCACAGATACGCAGTATTTT	CATFYRQGGTDTQYF
.	.	TRBV7-9	TRBJ2-5	TGTGCCAGCAGCTTAGACGGATGGGGGGGCCGGGAGACCCAGTACTTC	CASSLDGWGGRETQYF
TRBD2	.	TRBV4-3	TRBJ2-1	TGCGCCAGCAGCCATGACCGCGGGGGGGGCACCTACAATGAGCAGTTCTTC	CASSHDRGGGTYNEQFF
TRBD1	.	TRBV7-9	TRBJ1-1	TGTGCCAGCAGCAACGGACAGGGCTTGAGTACTGAAGCTTTCTTT	CASSNGQGLSTEAFF
.	.	TRBV7-2	TRBJ1-1	TGTGCCAGCAGAGCTGAGGGGAGGGTTGATACGGCTTTCTTT	CASRAEGRVDTAFF
TRBD1	.	TRBV2	TRBJ1-1	TGTGCCAGCAGCTTTGGGGGACAGGGGGCAGGAATGAACACTGAAGCTTTCTTT	CASSFGGQGAGMNTEAFF
TRBD1	.	TRBV9	TRBJ1-1	TGTGCCAGCAGCGCTGGGACAGGGGGCACTGAAGCTTTCTTT	CASSAGTGGTEAFF
.	.	TRBV6-6	TRBJ1-2	TGTGCCAGCAGTCCCCTCCAGGGTGTTAACTATGGCTACACCTTC	CASSPLQGVNYGYTF
TRBD2	.	TRBV5-1	TRBJ2-6	TGCGCCAGCAGCCTCCGGGGGGGCTCTGGGGCCAACGTCCTGACTTTC	CASSLRGGSGANVLTF
.	.	TRBV4-3	TRBJ2-5	TGCGCCAGCAGCCCCCAGCAAGCAGGGCGGGAGACCCAGTACTTC	CASSPQQAGRETQYF
.	.	TRBV6-5	TRBJ1-2	TGTGCCAGCTCCCCTTGGCTAGAGAACTATGGCTACACCTTC	CASSPWLENYGYTF
.	.	TRBV7-2	TRBJ2-7	TGTGCCAGCAGCTTACCAAACTATCAGCTAGGGGAAAGCTCCTACGAGCAGTACTTC	CASSLPNYQLGESSYEQYF
TRBD1	.	TRBV10-3	TRBJ1-6	TGTGCCATCCAGGGGGCGGAATCACCCCTCCACTTT	CAIQGAESPLHF
TRBD1	.	TRBV5-1	TRBJ1-2	TGCGCCAGCCATATTAACCCGGGACAGGGGGCGCATGGCTACACCTTC	CASHINPGQGAHGYTF
.	.	TRBV6-5	TRBJ1-4	TGTGCCAGCAGCTTAAGAGGACATACTAATGAAAAACTGTTTTTT	CASSLRGHTNEKLFF